This note documents a single TCR beta chain sequence. What it binds is not known. An end of the junction differs from the germline gene, which may be a read error. This record comes from a study of cytomegalovirus exposure and HLA in healthy donors. Study information: About 85 million unique TCRs from HLA-typed donors were held in an early release of data.

Use of 60 Vbeta and 13 Jbeta primers characterized the PCR. The protocol was immunoSEQ multiplex PCR, while the TCRdb copy is restricted to in-frame clones and leaves out a portion. The table includes 190,000 or so clones, approximately 80% detected once. General observations from the study: Researchers reported in a later analysis that common viral pathogens appeared linked to several top clusters. The study assumed roughly uniform donor sequencing depth for presence/absence analyses.

The germline gives CDR1 SEHNR, CDR2 FQNEAQ (reference sequence). This CDR3 has 17 amino acids. This TCR was recovered from a woman aged 45-59 years in good health and CMV-seropositive. The chain is built from TRBV7-9 and TRBJ1-1; D possibly corresponds to TRBD1 (5 bases). The source material was PBMCs. CDR3 bases: TGTTCCAGCAGCCCCCTTGACAGTATAGTCTGGAACACTGAAGCTTTCTTT. Protein product: CSSSPLDSIVWNTEAFF.